The clone carrying this TCR beta chain has just a few counts. Its antigen is unknown. This sample is drawn from a study of CD8+ T cells in alopecia areata. Study-wide findings and caveats: Higher clonality and more expanded CD8+ clones appeared in lesional than normal scalp.

Treatment defined: oral pan-JAK inhibitor, 5-10 mg twice daily. Reverse transcription of extracted RNA yielded cDNA, which provided the sequencing template. Clones were sequenced by immunoSEQ multiplex PCR, and TCRdb holds only the in-frame ones, with some missing. The sample includes about 130,000 clones, around half of them seen just once. V shed 1 base, J shed 10 bases, and the junction held 8 bases outside the gene matches. CDR3 length equals 16 residues. Germline CDR1 SGHAT, CDR2 FQNNGV. The sequence was obtained from a human donor with alopecia areata. The source was CD8+ T cells sorted from blood, collected at week 4, from a patient treated with tofacitinib. This rearrangement joins TRBV11-2 to TRBJ1-6, with 9 bases aligning to TRBD1. CDR3 DNA: TGTGCCAGCAGCTTAGGTCCGGGACAGGGTTTCTCACCCCTCCACTTT. It codes for CASSLGPGQGFSPLHF.